The sequence of this T cell receptor (beta chain) was determined in a study of OX40 agonist ivuxolimab in advanced cancers. The method was immunoSEQ multiplex PCR; TCRdb's version includes in-frame clones alone and lacks a portion of them. The sample has fewer than 65,000 clones; about nine tenths are singletons. To note about this clone: Its target is not known.

Germline values: CDR1 MNHNS, CDR2 SASEGT. V was pared by 3 bases and J by 1 base, with 4 bases between. CDR3 size: 13 residues. Broader study findings: The specificity for antigen of the expanded peripheral T cells was not determined. Clonal expansion in partial responders at 0.1-3.0 mg/kg ranked among the lowest.

The receptor comes from an adult with an advanced solid tumor such as melanoma, head and neck, liver or kidney cancer. This material consisted of CD4+ or CD8+ T cells sorted from blood, taken in a trial of the OX40 agonist ivuxolimab. V gene TRBV6-1 combines with J gene TRBJ1-5; D unresolved. CDR3 in DNA: TGTGCCAGCAGTGATGGGAGCAATCAGCCCCAGCATTTT. This sequence encodes CASSDGSNQPQHF.